This entry is about one TCR beta chain. What it recognizes is unknown. The data derive from a study of memory CD4+ T cells and cytomegalovirus serostatus. Overall study results and limits: Suggested: most of the CMV-linked TCR signature lies in CD4+ memory cells.

The germline V gene encodes CDR1 LNHDA and CDR2 SQIVND (reference sequence). The ends lost 5 bases at V and 0 bases at J; junction bases unmatched: 2. The CDR3 runs to 15 residues. TCRdb keeps only in-frame clones here, not all; method: immunoSEQ multiplex PCR. Found here are about 57,000 clones, around 80% of them singletons; the top ten hold around 0.83%. Single viable CD3+CD4+CD8-CD45RO+ cells were sorted as the memory CD4+ T cells. The chain uses TRBV19 and TRBJ2-2; 8 bases are shared with TRBD1. Specimen: memory CD4+ T cells from blood. The TCR originated in an adult in good health and CMV-seronegative. CDR3 sequence (DNA): TGTGCCAGTAGTGCGACAGGGGCGAACACCGGGGAGCTGTTTTTT. Translation: CASSATGANTGELFF.